This is a list of T cell receptor beta chains from one sample in a study of cytomegalovirus exposure and HLA in healthy donors. Clones were read by immunoSEQ multiplex PCR, and TCRdb kept only the in-frame ones, dropping some. The sample holds 60,000 to 90,000 clones, roughly 67% seen once. The sequenced sample consisted of PBMCs. The receptors come from a man aged 35-49 years in good health and CMV-seropositive. Both conserved end residues are trimmed from each CDR3. The D gene is left open where the match is weak. The size entry is marked missing in some rows and otherwise reads once, few, many or a size class.

d_gene | j_gene | abundance | v_gene | CDR3aa
. | TRBJ1-4 | few | TRBV5-1 | ASSLDGPSEKLF
. | TRBJ2-7 | . | TRBV28 | ASSSPIYEQY
. | TRBJ2-3 | few | TRBV7-2 | ASSFGQAGIDTQY
TRBD1 | TRBJ1-4 | few | TRBV6-5 | ASSYSGQGTEKLF
TRBD1 | TRBJ2-2 | . | TRBV5-1 | ASSGRTGETGELF
TRBD1 | TRBJ1-6 | . | TRBV4-1 | ASSQDRGQGVGPLH
TRBD1 | TRBJ1-1 | few | TRBV7-8 | ASSLGQMNTEAF
TRBD1 | TRBJ2-1 | few | TRBV7-3 | ASGRGRGQTEQF
. | TRBJ2-5 | . | TRBV27 | ASSLESQETQY
. | TRBJ1-2 | . | TRBV5-6 | ASSSYYSVHGYT
TRBD1 | TRBJ1-5 | . | TRBV19 | ASTMGRGDRQPQH
. | TRBJ1-4 | . | TRBV10-3 | AISAGGGGEKLF
. | TRBJ1-1 | few | TRBV7-6 | ASSLRTDVNTEAF
. | TRBJ1-1 | . | TRBV11-2 | ASSLVLANTEAF
TRBD1 | TRBJ1-6 | . | TRBV5-1 | ASSRGQDNSPLH
TRBD2 | TRBJ2-2 | . | TRBV30 | AWTGGGFVGELF
. | TRBJ1-5 | few | TRBV5-8 | ASSLARNQPQH
. | TRBJ1-1 | many | TRBV4-2 | ASSQGQLNTEAF
TRBD1 | TRBJ1-2 | . | TRBV5-4 | ASRHGGQGAYYGYT
TRBD1 | TRBJ2-2 | . | TRBV7-3 | ASTTGTGGTGELF
TRBD1 | TRBJ1-5 | . | TRBV6-5 | ASSLRTGNQPQH
. | TRBJ1-5 | . | TRBV28 | ASSRKSGVSNQPQH
TRBD1 | TRBJ1-1 | . | TRBV29-1 | SVVTGQLNTEAF
TRBD1 | TRBJ1-1 | once | TRBV5-1 | ASSLRGQGGMNTEAF
. | TRBJ2-3 | . | TRBV28 | ASSLWGRGTDTQY
TRBD1 | TRBJ1-4 | few | TRBV4-2 | ASSGTGESEKLF
. | TRBJ2-7 | few | TRBV5-1 | ASSLIPGQGYEQY
. | TRBJ2-7 | . | TRBV27 | ASSPSLTYEQY
TRBD1 | TRBJ2-7 | few | TRBV10-3 | AISDLGTGAYEQY
TRBD2 | TRBJ2-3 | . | TRBV6-6 | ASSLERGGLAIL
. | TRBJ2-2 | once | TRBV5-1 | ASSEHSVTGELF
. | TRBJ1-5 | once | TRBV5-1 | ASSAGVGNQPQH
. | TRBJ2-5 | . | TRBV12-5 | ASGLHSIQETQY
TRBD2 | TRBJ2-3 | . | TRBV9 | ASSAGTSGGRKTSTDTQY
. | TRBJ2-2 | . | TRBV6-6 | ASRPGQDTGELF
TRBD1 | TRBJ1-1 | . | TRBV7-9 | ASSFGDRTAF
TRBD2 | TRBJ2-1 | . | TRBV7-8 | ASSTAGTRLNNEQF